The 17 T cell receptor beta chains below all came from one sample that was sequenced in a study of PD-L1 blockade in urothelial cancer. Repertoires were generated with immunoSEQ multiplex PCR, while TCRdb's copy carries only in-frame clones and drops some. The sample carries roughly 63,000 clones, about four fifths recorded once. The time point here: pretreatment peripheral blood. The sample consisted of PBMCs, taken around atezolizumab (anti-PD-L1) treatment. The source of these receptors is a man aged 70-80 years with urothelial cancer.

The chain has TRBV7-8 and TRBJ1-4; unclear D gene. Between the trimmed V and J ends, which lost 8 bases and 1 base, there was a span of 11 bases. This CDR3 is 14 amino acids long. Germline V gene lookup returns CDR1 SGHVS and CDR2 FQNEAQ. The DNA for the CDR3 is TGTGCCAGCGCGGGGAAGAGAACTAATGAAAAACTGTTTTTT. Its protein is CASAGKRTNEKLFF.

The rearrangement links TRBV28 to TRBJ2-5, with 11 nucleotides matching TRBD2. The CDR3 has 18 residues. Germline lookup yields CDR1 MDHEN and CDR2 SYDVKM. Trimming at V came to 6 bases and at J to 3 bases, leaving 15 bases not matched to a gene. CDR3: CASSPWGLADPGKETQYF. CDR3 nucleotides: TGTGCCAGCAGCCCGTGGGGACTAGCGGACCCTGGGAAAGAGACCCAGTACTTC.

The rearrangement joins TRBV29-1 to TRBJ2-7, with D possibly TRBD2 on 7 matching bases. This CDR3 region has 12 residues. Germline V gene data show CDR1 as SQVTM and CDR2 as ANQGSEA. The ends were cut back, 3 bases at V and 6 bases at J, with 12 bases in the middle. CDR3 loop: CSVDQGGGEQYF. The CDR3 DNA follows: TGCAGCGTTGATCAAGGGGGGGGCGAGCAGTACTTC.

CDR3 sequence reads: CASSLSGSGNNEQFF. CDR3 bases: TGTGCCAGCAGCTTGTCCGGGAGCGGGAACAATGAGCAGTTCTTC. V is TRBV5-4 and J is TRBJ2-1; 7 bases map to TRBD2. V lost 1 base to trimming and J lost 5 bases; unmatched junction nucleotides: 6. The CDR3 length is 15 residues. CDR1 SGHNT and CDR2 YYREEE come from the germline V gene (reference sequence).

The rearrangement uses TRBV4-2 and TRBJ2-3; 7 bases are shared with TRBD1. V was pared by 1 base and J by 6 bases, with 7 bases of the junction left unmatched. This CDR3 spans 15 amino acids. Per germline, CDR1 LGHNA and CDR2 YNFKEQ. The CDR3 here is CASSQVGGGDDTQYF. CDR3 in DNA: TGTGCCAGCAGCCAAGTAGGGGGCGGCGACGATACGCAGTATTTT.

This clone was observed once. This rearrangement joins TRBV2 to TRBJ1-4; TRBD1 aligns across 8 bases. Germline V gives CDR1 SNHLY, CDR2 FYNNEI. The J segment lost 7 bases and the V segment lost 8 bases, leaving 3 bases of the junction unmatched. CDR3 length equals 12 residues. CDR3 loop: CASSQGVEKLFF. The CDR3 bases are TGTGCCAGCTCACAGGGGGTTGAAAAACTGTTTTTT.

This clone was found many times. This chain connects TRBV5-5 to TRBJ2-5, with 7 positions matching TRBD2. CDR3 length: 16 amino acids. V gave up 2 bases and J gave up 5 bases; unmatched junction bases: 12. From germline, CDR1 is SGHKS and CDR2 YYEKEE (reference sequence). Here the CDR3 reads CASSLMKLAEPETQYF. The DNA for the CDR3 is TGTGCCAGCAGCTTAATGAAGCTAGCGGAACCTGAGACCCAGTACTTC.

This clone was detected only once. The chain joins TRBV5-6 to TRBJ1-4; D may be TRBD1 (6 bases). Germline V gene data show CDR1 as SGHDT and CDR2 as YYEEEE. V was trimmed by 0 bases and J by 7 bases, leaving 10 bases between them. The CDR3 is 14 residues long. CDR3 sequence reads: CASSLAGVVEKLFF. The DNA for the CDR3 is TGTGCCAGCAGCTTGGCAGGGGTCGTTGAAAAACTGTTTTTT.

CDR3 sequence: CASSPGTRPSGETQYF. CDR3 bases: TGTGCCAGCTCACCCGGGACTAGACCATCTGGAGAGACCCAGTACTTC. The rearrangement links TRBV18 to TRBJ2-5, with 8 bases fitting TRBD2. From germline, CDR1 is KGHSH and CDR2 LQKENI. V lost 3 bases and J lost 4; bases outside the gene matches: 10. The CDR3 consists of 16 residues.

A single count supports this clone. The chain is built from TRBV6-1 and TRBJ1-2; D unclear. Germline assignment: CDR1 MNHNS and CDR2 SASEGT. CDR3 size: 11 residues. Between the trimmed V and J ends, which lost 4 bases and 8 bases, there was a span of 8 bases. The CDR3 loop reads CASSVSRGYTF. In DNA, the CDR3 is TGTGCCAGCAGTGTATCACGGGGCTACACCTTC.

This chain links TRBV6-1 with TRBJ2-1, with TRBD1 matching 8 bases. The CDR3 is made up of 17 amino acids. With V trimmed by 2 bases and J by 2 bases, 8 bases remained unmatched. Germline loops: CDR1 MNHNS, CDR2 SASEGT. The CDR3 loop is CASSEPSAGGTYNEQFF. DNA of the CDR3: TGTGCCAGCAGTGAACCCTCCGCAGGGGGCACCTACAATGAGCAGTTCTTC.

Written as DNA, the CDR3 is TGTGCCAGTAGTATGACAGGGGGCGCAATTACCTGGGGGAAAGCTTTCTTT. Its protein is CASSMTGGAITWGKAFF. The chain couples TRBV19 to TRBJ1-1; 10 nucleotides align to TRBD1. Trimming took 3 bases from V and 9 from J; bases not matched to a gene: 16. Germline CDR1 LNHDA, CDR2 SQIVND (reference sequence). The CDR3 covers 17 residues.

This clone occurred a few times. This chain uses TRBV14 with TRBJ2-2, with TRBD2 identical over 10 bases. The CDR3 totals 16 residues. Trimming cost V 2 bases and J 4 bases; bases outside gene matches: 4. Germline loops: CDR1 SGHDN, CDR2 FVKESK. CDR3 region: CASSQLAGDLTGELFF. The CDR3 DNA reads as TGTGCCAGCAGCCAACTAGCGGGAGATCTCACCGGGGAGCTGTTTTTT.

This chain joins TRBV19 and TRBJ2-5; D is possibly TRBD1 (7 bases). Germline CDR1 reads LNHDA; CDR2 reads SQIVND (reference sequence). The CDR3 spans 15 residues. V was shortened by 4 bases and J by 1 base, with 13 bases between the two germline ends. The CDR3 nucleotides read TGTGCCAGTAGTACGGAGGGACAGATCCAAGAGACCCAGTACTTC. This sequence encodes CASSTEGQIQETQYF.

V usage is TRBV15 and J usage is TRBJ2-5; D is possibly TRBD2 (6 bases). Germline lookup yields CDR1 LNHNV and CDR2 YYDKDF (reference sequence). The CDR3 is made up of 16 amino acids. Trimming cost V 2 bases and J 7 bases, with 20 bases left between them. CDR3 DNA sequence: TGTGCCACCAGCAGATCTCCTCTAGCGTCAGCTGGGACCCAGTACTTC. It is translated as CATSRSPLASAGTQYF.

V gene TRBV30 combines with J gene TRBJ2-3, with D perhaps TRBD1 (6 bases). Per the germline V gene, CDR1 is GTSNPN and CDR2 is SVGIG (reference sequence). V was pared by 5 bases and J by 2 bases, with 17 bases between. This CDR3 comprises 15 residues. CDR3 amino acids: CAWGPLGGNTDTQYF. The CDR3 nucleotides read TGTGCCTGGGGCCCTCTTGGGGGCAACACAGATACGCAGTATTTT. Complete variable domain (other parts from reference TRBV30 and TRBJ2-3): SQTIHQWPATLVQPVGSPLSLECTVEGTSNPNLYWYRQAAGRGLQLLFYSVGIGQISSEVPQNLSASRPQDRQFILSSKKLLLSDSGFYLCAWGPLGGNTDTQYFGPGTRLTVL.

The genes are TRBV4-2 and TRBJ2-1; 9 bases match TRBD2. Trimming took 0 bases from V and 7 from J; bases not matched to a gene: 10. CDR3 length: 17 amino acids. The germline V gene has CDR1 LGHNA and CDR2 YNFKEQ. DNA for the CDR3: TGTGCCAGCAGCCAAGATCTTGGGGTAGCGGGAGCTAATGAGCAGTTCTTC. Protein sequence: CASSQDLGVAGANEQFF.